These 19 T cell receptor beta chains were all obtained from the same sample, sequenced in a study of T cell repertoires in cytomegalovirus infection. TCRdb re-called the reads with MiXCR, one entry per CDR3 protein. Among some 920,000 distinct CDR3 sequences listed, 30% to 40% were seen once. The antigens these receptors bind are not known. Source: cultured CD8+ T cells from PBMCs, taken from culture after CMV antigen stimulation. The receptors derive from a human donor in good health (CMV status not recorded). Some clones in this sample may be carry-over from other donors' samples.

The chain recombines TRBV6-1 with TRBJ2-5; no clear D gene. CDR3 size: 15 residues. V lost 1 base and J lost 4, with 13 bases in between. In germline, CDR1 is MNHNS, CDR2 SASEGT. Written as DNA, the CDR3 is TGTGCCAGCAGTGAAGAAAGGGCGACCGGAGAGACCCAGTACTTC. Translated, it gives CASSEERATGETQYF.

This chain links TRBV6-5 with TRBJ1-1; TRBD1 agrees at 7 bases. Germline lookup yields CDR1 MNHEY and CDR2 SVGAGI. The V gene end was trimmed by 9 bases and the J gene end by 0 bases; junction bases not matched to a gene: 13. There are 16 residues in the CDR3. CDR3 bases: TGTGCCAGTAAGGCTGCGACAGGGTTTATGAACACTGAAGCTTTCTTT. The encoded protein is CASKAATGFMNTEAFF.

This clonotype showed up just a few times. The chain recombines TRBV24-1 with TRBJ2-1; D gene uncertain. The CDR3 consists of 15 residues. Trimming pared 2 bases from V and 6 bases from J, leaving 13 bases between. The V gene's germline CDR1 is KGHDR and CDR2 SFDVKD. The CDR3 sequence is CATSDSRRWGNEQFF. DNA of the CDR3: TGTGCCACCAGTGATTCCCGCCGGTGGGGCAATGAGCAGTTCTTC.

The genes are TRBV7-9 and TRBJ1-1; weak D call: TRBD1 (5 bases). The CDR3 has 15 amino acids. Germline loops: CDR1 SEHNR, CDR2 FQNEAQ (reference sequence). V shed 5 bases and J shed 1 base, with 14 bases lying between them. The CDR3 bases are TGTGCCAGCAGCCCAGAATTGGGGGAGAACACTGAAGCTTTCTTT. Its translation: CASSPELGENTEAFF.

The V gene is TRBV7-2, the J gene TRBJ1-2; weak D call: TRBD1 (6 bases). Trimming stripped 4 bases from V and 3 bases from J, with 15 bases between. The CDR3 loop spans 15 amino acids. The germline V gene encodes CDR1 SGHTA and CDR2 FQGNSA. The CDR3 DNA reads TGTGCCAGCAGCTCCAGGAGGGGGATCGACTATGGCTACACCTTC. Its protein product is CASSSRRGIDYGYTF.

This clonotype was recorded once. This sequence joins TRBV15 and TRBJ1-4, with D possibly TRBD1 on 6 matching bases. The CDR3 runs to 15 residues. V lost 3 bases, J lost 8 bases, and 16 bases lay in between. CDR1 and CDR2 from the germline V gene are LNHNV and YYDKDF (reference sequence). The CDR3 sequence: CATSRGDTAGEKLFF. DNA for the CDR3: TGTGCCACCAGCAGGGGGGACACCGCGGGGGAAAAACTGTTTTTT.

A few counts support this clonotype. This chain connects TRBV7-8 to TRBJ2-1, with TRBD2 identical over 10 bases. The trim removed 6 bases at V and 2 bases at J, leaving 7 bases unmatched. The CDR3 runs 16 residues. Germline-derived CDR1 and CDR2 are SGHVS and FQNEAQ. DNA of the CDR3: TGTGCCAGCAGTTTCCTAGCGGGGGCTCCCTACAATGAGCAGTTCTTC. This gives the protein CASSFLAGAPYNEQFF.

CDR3 loop: CASSPLGGVGGQPQHF. The DNA for the CDR3 is TGTGCCAGCAGTCCCCTGGGAGGGGTAGGTGGACAGCCCCAGCATTTT. The V and J genes are TRBV28 and TRBJ1-5; a possible D gene is TRBD1 (5 bases). Germline-derived CDR1 and CDR2 are MDHEN and SYDVKM. The CDR3 totals 16 residues. V was trimmed by 5 bases and J by 7 bases, leaving 21 bases between them.

This clonotype was observed a few times. This chain connects TRBV10-3 to TRBJ2-1; TRBD2 matches 15 bases. J was trimmed by 4 bases and V by 7 bases; bases with no gene match: 2. The germline gives CDR1 ENHRY, CDR2 SYGVKD. This CDR3 has 15 amino acids. In nucleotides, the CDR3 is TGTGCCATCACCGGACTAGCGGGGGGGTACAATGAGCAGTTCTTC. It yields the protein CAITGLAGGYNEQFF.

The chain uses TRBV19 and TRBJ1-4, with D maybe TRBD1 (6 bases). The V gene lost 3 bases and the J gene lost 8 bases, with 19 bases spanning the gap. This CDR3 comprises 16 residues. Looked up from germline, CDR1 is LNHDA and CDR2 is SQIVND (reference sequence). The CDR3 DNA reads TGTGCCAGTAGTATGCCGGGACACCCTCTCTGGGAAAAACTGTTTTTT. Protein product: CASSMPGHPLWEKLFF.

For this clonotype: A clone one base away is much larger, so this may be a read error. V gene TRBV7-3 combines with J gene TRBJ2-1; 9 bases fit TRBD1. The CDR3 totals 17 residues. J lost 4 bases, V lost 5 bases, and 12 bases had no gene match. CDR1 is SGHTA, CDR2 FQGTGA, per germline. CDR3 DNA sequence: TGTGCCAGCAGCATAAATCCCGACAGGGGGATATACAATGAGCAGTTCTTC. It is translated as CASSINPDRGIYNEQFF.

This rearrangement joins TRBV7-3 to TRBJ2-3; D is possibly TRBD2 (6 bases). Germline V gene lookup returns CDR1 SGHTA and CDR2 FQGTGA. The V and J ends lost 5 bases and 4 bases respectively, with 16 bases between them. The CDR3 is 15 amino acids. The CDR3 DNA sequence: TGTGCCAGCAGCCCCCGCGCGACGGGGGCAGATACGCAGTATTTT. This codes for CASSPRATGADTQYF.

This clonotype was found once. The V call is TRBV11-2, the J call TRBJ2-2, with TRBD2 matching over 10 bases. The CDR3 extends over 17 amino acids. With 0 bases clipped from V and 5 bases from J, the junction kept 6 bases outside the gene matches. Germline CDR1 SGHAT, CDR2 FQNNGV. CDR3 nucleotides: TGTGCCAGCAGCTTAGAGGCCAGCGGGGGGGATACCGGGGAGCTGTTTTTT. The encoded protein is CASSLEASGGDTGELFF.

The J gene is TRBJ1-6, the V gene TRBV7-2; the match to TRBD1 covers 8 bases. Germline V gene data show CDR1 as SGHTA and CDR2 as FQGNSA. The CDR3 has 18 residues. V shed 7 bases, J shed 5 bases, and the junction held 16 bases outside the gene matches. As DNA, the CDR3 is TGTGCCAGCACCCCACTTGATTCCGGGACAGGAGATAATTCACCCCTCCACTTT. Translating gives CASTPLDSGTGDNSPLHF.

The chain joins TRBV5-1 to TRBJ2-7; TRBD1 matches at 9 bases. V lost 0 bases, J lost 6 bases, and 4 bases stayed unmatched. Germline V gives CDR1 SGHRS, CDR2 YFSETQ. The CDR3 contains 14 residues. In DNA, the CDR3 is TGCGCCAGCAGCTTGGGGACAGGGGCGGCCGAGCAGTACGTC. Translated: CASSLGTGAAEQYV.

This clonotype occurred a few times. For the CDR3, the DNA is TGTGCCAGCACCTTGTCAGGGGGCAATCAGCCCCAGCATTTT. Amino acids: CASTLSGGNQPQHF. V usage is TRBV27 and J usage is TRBJ1-5, with D perhaps TRBD1 (6 bases). Germline V lookup: CDR1 MNHEY, CDR2 SMNVEV (reference sequence). The CDR3 runs to 14 residues. V lost 7 bases and J lost 2, with 12 bases in between.

This clonotype was seen many times. The chain joins TRBV11-2 to TRBJ1-6, with TRBD1 identical over 9 bases. This CDR3 is 16 amino acids long. Germline values: CDR1 SGHAT, CDR2 FQNNGV. V dropped 5 bases and J dropped 9; count of bases not matched to a gene: 11. CDR3 in amino acids: CASSPDRGSMGSPLHF. DNA for the CDR3: TGTGCCAGCAGCCCTGACAGGGGGAGTATGGGTTCACCCCTCCACTTT.

The chain combines TRBV28 with TRBJ2-7; 9 nucleotides match TRBD2. The CDR3 has 14 residues. Trimming removed 1 base from V and 7 bases from J; junction bases left unmatched: 5. Germline values: CDR1 MDHEN, CDR2 SYDVKM. The CDR3 loop reads CASSLSASGMEQYV. The CDR3 DNA sequence: TGTGCCAGCAGTTTATCGGCTAGCGGGATGGAGCAGTACGTC.

This clonotype has just a few counts. The chain is built from TRBV11-1 and TRBJ2-1; D is unresolved. From germline, CDR1 is SGHAT and CDR2 FQDESV (reference sequence). The CDR3 extends over 14 amino acids. V was cut by 4 bases and J by 0 bases, with 7 bases left in between. The CDR3 is CASSYLNSYNEQFF. Here the CDR3 DNA reads TGTGCCAGCAGCTACCTAAACTCCTACAATGAGCAGTTCTTC.